This paragraph reports one T cell receptor beta chain. The antigen is unknown. These data come from a study of post-analysis software for immune sequencing data. Tagging with unique molecular identifiers was a feature of the TCR beta cDNA libraries. There were roughly 0.9 to 10 million T cells, and approximately 500,000 cDNA molecules came from them. TCRdb reanalysed the PCR reads using MiXCR and keeps one entry per CDR3 protein. The sample contains roughly 670,000 distinct CDR3 sequences, 55% to 60% of which appear only once. CDR1 and CDR2 from the germline V gene are MNHEY and SVGEGT. The V end lost 6 bases, the J end lost 1 base, and 18 bases lay between the germline ends. CDR3 length: 16 amino acids. Broader study findings: Significantly lower normalized Chao1 diversity was seen in multiple sclerosis patients than in controls. Those samples that were prepared in the same batch co-clustered strongly by F measure. Roughly five TRBV segments were significantly more frequent in patients than in controls. TRBV5-6, TRBV5-1 and TRBV20-1 were among these segments.

The origin of this receptor is a girl aged 2-10 years with multiple sclerosis. The sample was blood. The chain uses TRBV6-2 or TRBV6-3 and TRBJ2-5; D possibly uses TRBD1 or TRBD2 (6 bases each). In DNA form, the CDR3 reads TGTGCCAGCAGACCGTTGACAGGAGGGGTCCAAGAGACCCAGTACTTC. Amino acids: CASRPLTGGVQETQYF.